The entry that follows covers one T cell receptor (beta chain) sequence. There is no known antigen for this receptor. The record has no base qualities; no much larger clone is one base away. TCRbeta CDR3 regions were amplified from genomic DNA using the immunoSEQ Assay, a bias-controlled multiplex PCR. The study's own analysis went as follows. Nucleated cell counts per sample were estimated from amplification of reference gene primers within the assay. To quantify the absolute abundance of each unique TCRbeta CDR3 rearrangement, sequence reads were collapsed and filtered. For each sample, productive Simpson clonality was calculated as the square root of Simpson's diversity index over productive rearrangements. Here the immuneACCESS table is served through TCRdb, limited to in-frame sequences with V and J called. Missing clones are a known gap in these copies; in checked studies unresolved V genes cover under half, and the rest lacks a known reason. V and J calls and clone size are those listed in that table; D and trimming were worked out from the DNA. For this sample the table gives 73,000 or so clones, of which more than 85% were detected only once. The ten largest clones take up around 13% of the sample.

From a lookup of the germline V gene, CDR1 and CDR2 are SGHAT and FQNNGV. V lost 1 base and J lost 7 bases; the stretch between them is 7 bases long. The CDR3, from cysteine to phenylalanine, totals 13 residues. Only CDR3 DNA is held: 39 bases, read in frame from base 1. Each collaborating institution followed its own protocols to collect whole blood in K2EDTA tubes. For TCRbeta analysis, collaborators shipped samples in one of three forms: frozen whole blood, isolated PBMCs, or DNA extracted from either of those sample types. This sample is drawn from a study of blood T cell repertoires in COVID-19 (dated by TCRdb to the early 2020s). Background for the entire study: Collaborator samples came from the United States, Italy and Spain and covered acute and convalescent phases of COVID-19. The prospective study material was composed of cDNA or gDNA derived from T cells, B-cell-depleted T cells, or PBMCs. The dataset comprised deeply sampled blood TCRbeta repertoires from subjects exposed to, actively infected with, or recovered from COVID-19. A freely available public database, intended as a resource for researchers studying the immune response to SARS-CoV-2, is where the repertoires were released. Samples came from the ongoing ImmuneRACE study (first 160 participants) plus 1,254 subjects from 6 global collaborators. Sample metadata almost always included a de-identified subject ID, COVID-19 status, age in years and sex. Where available, HLA class I and class II types were taken from metadata supplied by the sample provider and were not determined by assay-based typing. General study outcomes and caveats: The amount of clinical and demographic metadata varied by source and participant and was provided uncurated.

Recombination connected TRBV11-2 to TRBJ2-2; TRBD2 might be the D gene, on 6 matching bases. Sequencing used peripheral blood. The clonotype originates from a human donor with active COVID-19. The donor label of this sample is uncertain. The nucleotide sequence reads TGTGCCAGCAGCTTAGCGGGAGACGGGGAGCTGTTTTTT. Its protein is CASSLAGDGELFF. Reference TRBV11-2 and TRBJ2-2 genes cover what lies past the CDR3, so the full variable domain is EAGVAQSPRYKIIEKRQSVAFWCNPISGHATLYWYQQILGQGPKLLIQFQNNGVVDDSQLPKDRFSAERLKGVDSTLKIQPAKLEDSAVYLCASSLAGDGELFFGEGSRLTVL.